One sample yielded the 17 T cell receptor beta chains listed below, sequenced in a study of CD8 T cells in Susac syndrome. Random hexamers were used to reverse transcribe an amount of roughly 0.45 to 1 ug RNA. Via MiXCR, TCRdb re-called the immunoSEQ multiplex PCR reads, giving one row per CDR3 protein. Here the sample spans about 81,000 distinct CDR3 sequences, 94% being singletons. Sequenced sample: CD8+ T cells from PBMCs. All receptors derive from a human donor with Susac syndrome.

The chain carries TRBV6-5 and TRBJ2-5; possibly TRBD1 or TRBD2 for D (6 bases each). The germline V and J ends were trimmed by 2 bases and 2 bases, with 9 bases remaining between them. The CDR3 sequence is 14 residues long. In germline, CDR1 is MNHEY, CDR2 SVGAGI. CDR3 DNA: TGTGCCAGCAGTTACCCGGGGGCACAAGAGACCCAGTACTTC. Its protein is CASSYPGAQETQYF.

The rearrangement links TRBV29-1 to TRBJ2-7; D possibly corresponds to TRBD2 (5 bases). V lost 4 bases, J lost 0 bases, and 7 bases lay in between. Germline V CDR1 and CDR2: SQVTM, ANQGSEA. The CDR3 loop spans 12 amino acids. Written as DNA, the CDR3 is TGCAGCGTTGTGGACTCCTCCTACGAGCAGTACTTC. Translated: CSVVDSSYEQYF.

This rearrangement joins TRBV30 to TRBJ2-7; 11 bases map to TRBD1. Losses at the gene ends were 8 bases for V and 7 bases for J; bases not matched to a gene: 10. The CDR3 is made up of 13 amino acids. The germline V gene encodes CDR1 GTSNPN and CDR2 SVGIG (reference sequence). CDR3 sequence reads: CATDRGLGEEQYF. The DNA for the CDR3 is TGTGCCACGGACAGGGGGCTGGGTGAAGAGCAGTACTTC.

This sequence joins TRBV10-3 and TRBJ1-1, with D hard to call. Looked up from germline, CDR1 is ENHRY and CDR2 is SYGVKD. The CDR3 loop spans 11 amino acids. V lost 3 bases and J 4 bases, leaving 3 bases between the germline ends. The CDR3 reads CAISDSTEAFF. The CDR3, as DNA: TGTGCCATCAGTGACAGCACTGAAGCTTTCTTT.

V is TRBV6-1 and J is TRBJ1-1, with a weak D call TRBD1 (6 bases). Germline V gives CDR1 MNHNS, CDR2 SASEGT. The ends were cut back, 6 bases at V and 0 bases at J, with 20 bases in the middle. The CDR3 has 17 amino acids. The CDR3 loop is CASRLRDKEPMNTEAFF. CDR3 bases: TGTGCCAGCAGGCTCCGGGACAAGGAGCCGATGAACACTGAAGCTTTCTTT.

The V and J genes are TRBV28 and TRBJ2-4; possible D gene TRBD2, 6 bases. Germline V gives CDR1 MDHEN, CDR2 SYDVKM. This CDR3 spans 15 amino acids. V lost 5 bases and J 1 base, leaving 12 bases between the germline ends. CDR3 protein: CASSPPREAKNIQYF. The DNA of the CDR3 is TGTGCCAGCAGTCCTCCCCGGGAGGCCAAAAACATTCAGTACTTC.

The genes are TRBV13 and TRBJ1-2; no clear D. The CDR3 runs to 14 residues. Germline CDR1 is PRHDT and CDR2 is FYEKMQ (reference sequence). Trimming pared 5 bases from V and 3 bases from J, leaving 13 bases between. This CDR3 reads CASSPRLSDYGYTF. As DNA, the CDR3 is TGTGCCAGCAGCCCCCGGCTCTCGGACTATGGCTACACCTTC.

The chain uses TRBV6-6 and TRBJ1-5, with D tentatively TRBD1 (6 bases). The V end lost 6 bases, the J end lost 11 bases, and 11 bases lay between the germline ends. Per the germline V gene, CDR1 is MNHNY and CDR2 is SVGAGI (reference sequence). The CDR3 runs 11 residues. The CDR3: CASSYEGAQHF. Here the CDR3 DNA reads TGTGCCAGCAGCTACGAGGGGGCCCAGCATTTT.

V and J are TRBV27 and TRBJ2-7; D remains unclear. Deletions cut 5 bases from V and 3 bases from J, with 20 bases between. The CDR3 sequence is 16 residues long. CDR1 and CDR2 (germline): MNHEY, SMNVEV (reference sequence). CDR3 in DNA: TGTGCCAGCAGTCCATACCCCCTCACAACCGTCTACGAGCAGTACTTC. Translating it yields CASSPYPLTTVYEQYF.

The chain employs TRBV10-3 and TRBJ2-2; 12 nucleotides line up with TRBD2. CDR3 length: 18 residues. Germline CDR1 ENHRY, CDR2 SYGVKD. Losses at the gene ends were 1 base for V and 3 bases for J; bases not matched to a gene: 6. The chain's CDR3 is CAISELEGLAGYTGELFF. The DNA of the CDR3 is TGTGCCATCAGTGAGTTAGAAGGACTAGCGGGGTACACCGGGGAGCTGTTTTTT.

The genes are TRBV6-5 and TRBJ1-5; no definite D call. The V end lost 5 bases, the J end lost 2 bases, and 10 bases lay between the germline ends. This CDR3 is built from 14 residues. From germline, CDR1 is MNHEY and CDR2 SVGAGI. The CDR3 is CASSGSRGNQPQHF. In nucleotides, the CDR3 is TGTGCCAGCAGTGGATCTAGGGGCAATCAGCCCCAGCATTTT.

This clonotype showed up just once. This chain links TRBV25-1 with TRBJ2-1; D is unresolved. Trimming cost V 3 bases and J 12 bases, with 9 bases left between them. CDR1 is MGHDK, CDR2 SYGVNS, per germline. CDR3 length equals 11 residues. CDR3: CASSDIVGQFF. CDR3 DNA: TGTGCCAGCAGTGACATAGTAGGGCAGTTCTTC.

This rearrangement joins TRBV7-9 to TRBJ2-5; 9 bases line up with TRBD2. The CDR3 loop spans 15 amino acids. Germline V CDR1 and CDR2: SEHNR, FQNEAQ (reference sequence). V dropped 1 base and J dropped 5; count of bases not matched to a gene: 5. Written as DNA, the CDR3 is TGTGCCAGCAGCTTAGAGCCTAGCGGGGATGAGACCCAGTACTTC. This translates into CASSLEPSGDETQYF. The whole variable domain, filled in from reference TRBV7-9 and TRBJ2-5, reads DTGVSQNPRHKITKRGQNVTFRCDPISEHNRLYWYRQTLGQGPEFLTYFQNEAQLEKSRLLSDRFSAERPKGSFSTLEIQRTEQGDSAMYLCASSLEPSGDETQYFGPGTRLLVL.

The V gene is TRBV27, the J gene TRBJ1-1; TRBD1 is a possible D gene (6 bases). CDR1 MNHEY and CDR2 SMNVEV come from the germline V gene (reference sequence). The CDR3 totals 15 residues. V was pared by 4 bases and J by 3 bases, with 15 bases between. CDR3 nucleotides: TGTGCCAGCAGTTCGCAGGGAGGGGGGTACACTGAAGCTTTCTTT. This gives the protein CASSSQGGGYTEAFF.

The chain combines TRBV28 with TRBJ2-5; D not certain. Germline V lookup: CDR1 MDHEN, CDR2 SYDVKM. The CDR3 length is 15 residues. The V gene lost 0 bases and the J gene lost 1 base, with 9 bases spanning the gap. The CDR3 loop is CASSLWEDGQETQYF. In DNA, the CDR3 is TGTGCCAGCAGTTTATGGGAAGACGGCCAAGAGACCCAGTACTTC.

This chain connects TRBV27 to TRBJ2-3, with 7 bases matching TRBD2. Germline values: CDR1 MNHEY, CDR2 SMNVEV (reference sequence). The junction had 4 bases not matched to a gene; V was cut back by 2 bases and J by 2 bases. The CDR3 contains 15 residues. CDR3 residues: CASSLGGGFTDTQYF. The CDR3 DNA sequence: TGTGCCAGCAGTTTAGGCGGGGGATTCACAGATACGCAGTATTTT.

For the CDR3, the DNA is TGTGCCAGCAGTGCATATTGGACAGCGGGGGAGACCCAGTACTTC. It encodes CASSAYWTAGETQYF. The chain uses TRBV27 and TRBJ2-5, with TRBD2 as a possible D gene (7 bases). The CDR3 runs 15 residues. Germline V gives CDR1 MNHEY, CDR2 SMNVEV (reference sequence). Trimming removed 5 bases at V and 5 bases at J, with 18 bases between.